Presented here are 30 T cell receptor beta chains from one specimen sequenced in a study of T cells in localized non-small cell lung cancer. Method: immunoSEQ multiplex PCR; TCRdb's copy keeps in-frame clones and lacks some. The sample contains about 17,000 clones, around 88% of which appear only once. Sequenced material: peripheral blood, taken before any cancer treatment. The receptors were gathered from a male donor aged 60 or over with stage III lung adenocarcinoma.

This chain uses TRBV2 with TRBJ2-3, with no clear D. The germline V and J ends were trimmed by 5 bases and 2 bases, with 8 bases remaining between them. This CDR3 region has 13 residues. Germline V CDR1 and CDR2: SNHLY, FYNNEI. The CDR3 is CASSTYPTDTQYF. The CDR3 coding sequence is TGTGCCAGCAGTACCTACCCCACAGATACGCAGTATTTT.

This sequence joins TRBV5-1 and TRBJ2-7, with 9 bases lining up with TRBD1. V lost 3 bases to trimming and J lost 2 bases; unmatched junction nucleotides: 9. CDR1 SGHRS and CDR2 YFSETQ come from the germline V gene. The CDR3 has 16 residues. In DNA form, the CDR3 reads TGCGCCAGCAGCTGGGGACAGGGAAGTTCTACCTACGAGCAGTACTTC. Its translation: CASSWGQGSSTYEQYF.

The gene calls are TRBV12-5 and TRBJ2-5; no definite D call. The DNA matches TRBJ2-7 better at its end, which makes the J call doubtful. CDR3 length equals 11 residues. In germline, CDR1 is LGHNT, CDR2 FRNRAP. As DNA, the CDR3 is TGTGCTAGTGGTTTCGGCGACGAGCAGTACTTC. Its translation: CASGFGDEQYF.

The rearrangement joins TRBV5-4 to TRBJ2-1, with a tentative D call TRBD2 (5 bases). V was shortened by 0 bases and J by 6 bases, with 7 bases between the two germline ends. CDR1 and CDR2 (germline): SGHNT, YYREEE (reference sequence). The CDR3 is 13 residues long. CDR3 sequence reads: CASSLAGSNEQFF. The CDR3 nucleotides are TGTGCCAGCAGCTTGGCGGGGAGCAATGAGCAGTTCTTC.

This rearrangement joins TRBV18 to TRBJ1-1, with 7 nucleotides matching TRBD1. The length of the CDR3 is 14 residues. Losses at the gene ends were 3 bases for V and 1 base for J; bases not matched to a gene: 2. Per the germline V gene, CDR1 is KGHSH and CDR2 is LQKENI. The CDR3 region is CASSPPGGNTEAFF. As DNA, the CDR3 is TGTGCCAGCTCACCTCCAGGGGGGAACACTGAAGCTTTCTTT.

The rearrangement uses TRBV7-9 and TRBJ2-2, with D unclear. The germline V gene has CDR1 SEHNR and CDR2 FQNEAQ (reference sequence). V lost 1 base and J lost 2, with 8 bases in between. The CDR3 totals 15 residues. In nucleotides, the CDR3 is TGTGCCAGCAGCTTAGTGTCGATAAACACCGGGGAGCTGTTTTTT. Translated: CASSLVSINTGELFF.

The chain joins TRBV4-1 to TRBJ2-3; D may be TRBD1 (6 bases). CDR1 is MGHRA and CDR2 is YSYEKL in the germline V gene. The CDR3 extends over 14 amino acids. V was clipped by 4 bases and J by 2 bases, with 10 bases between them. DNA for the CDR3: TGCGCCAGCAGCCCGGGGACATCCACAGATACGCAGTATTTT. Its translation: CASSPGTSTDTQYF.

This chain connects TRBV7-9 to TRBJ2-5, with D possibly matching TRBD1 (5 bases). Germline lookup yields CDR1 SEHNR and CDR2 FQNEAQ (reference sequence). There are 11 residues in the CDR3. Trimming took off 5 bases at V and 5 bases at J, with 6 bases between the two ends. The CDR3 DNA reads TGTGCCAGCAGCCCAGGGGAGACCCAGTACTTC. This gives the protein CASSPGETQYF.

V and J are TRBV5-1 and TRBJ1-1; 11 nucleotides match TRBD1. V lost 4 bases to trimming and J lost 5 bases; unmatched junction nucleotides: 7. This CDR3 is built from 15 residues. CDR1 and CDR2 from the germline V gene are SGHRS and YFSETQ. The CDR3 region has the DNA TGCGCCAGCAGCATGGACAGGGGGCTGAGGACTGAAGCTTTCTTT. Protein sequence: CASSMDRGLRTEAFF.

The gene calls are TRBV10-3 and TRBJ1-2; possible D gene TRBD1, 5 bases. The CDR3 length is 16 residues. Trimming stripped 3 bases from V and 6 bases from J, with 20 bases between. CDR1 is ENHRY and CDR2 is SYGVKD in the germline V gene. The CDR3 loop is CAISEIMAGEVDGYTF. Here the CDR3 DNA reads TGTGCCATCAGTGAAATCATGGCGGGGGAGGTCGATGGCTACACCTTC.

This chain uses TRBV5-6 with TRBJ2-2; D may be TRBD1 or TRBD2 (5 bases each). CDR1 and CDR2 (germline): SGHDT, YYEEEE. Trimming left V 4 bases short and J 0 bases short, with 10 bases between. There are 15 residues in the CDR3. The DNA for the CDR3 is TGTGCCAGCAGCGTCAGAGGGGCGAACACCGGGGAGCTGTTTTTT. This codes for CASSVRGANTGELFF.

With regard to this clone: The junction shows a germline mismatch at one end, possibly a read error. The chain links TRBV28 to TRBJ2-3; D remains ambiguous. This CDR3 has 11 amino acids. Germline V lookup: CDR1 MDHEN, CDR2 SYDVKM. CDR3 sequence (DNA): TGTGCCAGCAGCCGCACGGATACGCAGTATTTT. Protein: CASSRTDTQYF.

Here the CDR3 DNA reads TGTGCCAGCAGCTTGTTACAGGAGGTAGATACGCAGTATTTT. Translating it yields CASSLLQEVDTQYF. The J gene is TRBJ2-3, the V gene TRBV5-5; the D gene could be TRBD1 or TRBD2 (5 bases each). The CDR3 spans 14 residues. Trimming left V 1 base short and J 5 bases short, with 11 bases between. CDR1 and CDR2 (germline): SGHKS, YYEKEE (reference sequence).

The chain is built from TRBV11-2 and TRBJ1-4, with D unclear. Per germline, CDR1 SGHAT and CDR2 FQNNGV. Trimming left V 3 bases short and J 0 bases short, with 5 bases between. The CDR3 covers 14 residues. Written as DNA, the CDR3 is TGTGCCAGCAGCTTCGCTGCAACTAATGAAAAACTGTTTTTT. Its protein product is CASSFAATNEKLFF.

V is TRBV7-3 and J is TRBJ2-3; tentative D call: TRBD1 (7 bases). The CDR3 contains 14 residues. Germline V CDR1 and CDR2: SGHTA, FQGTGA. The germline V and J ends were trimmed by 8 bases and 6 bases, with 18 bases remaining between them. CDR3 protein: CASAQGGGEDTQYF. CDR3 coding DNA: TGTGCCAGCGCCCAAGGAGGGGGCGAGGATACGCAGTATTTT.

The chain's CDR3 is CASSQDQLKETQYF. The CDR3 DNA reads as TGCGCCAGCAGCCAAGATCAGTTAAAGGAGACCCAGTACTTC. This chain links TRBV4-1 with TRBJ2-5; no clear D gene. Germline values: CDR1 MGHRA, CDR2 YSYEKL. The ends were cut back, 0 bases at V and 5 bases at J, with 10 bases in the middle. The CDR3 is made up of 14 amino acids.

The rearrangement joins TRBV7-9 to TRBJ1-2, with TRBD1 identical over 8 bases. J gave up 6 bases and V 5 bases, and 11 bases lay outside the gene matches. The germline gives CDR1 SEHNR, CDR2 FQNEAQ (reference sequence). The CDR3 is 15 residues long. The CDR3 loop is CASSADRVWIDGYTF. CDR3 coding DNA: TGTGCCAGCAGCGCGGACAGGGTTTGGATTGATGGCTACACCTTC.

The chain is built from TRBV9 and TRBJ2-7, with D tentatively TRBD2 (5 bases). In germline, CDR1 is SGDLS, CDR2 YYNGEE. The CDR3 is 19 residues long. Trimming stripped 0 bases from V and 3 bases from J, with 25 bases between. CDR3 sequence (DNA): TGTGCCAGCAGCGTAGCTATGAACTTAGGTCCGGACCGGGACTACGAGCAGTACTTC. This codes for CASSVAMNLGPDRDYEQYF.

This clone was detected only a few times. The V and J genes are TRBV18 and TRBJ2-7; TRBD2 agrees at 7 bases. This CDR3 has 17 residues. After removal of 2 bases from V and 0 bases from J, the junction contained 10 bases not matched to a gene. Germline V gives CDR1 KGHSH, CDR2 LQKENI. The CDR3 protein is CASSPGGKGGSSYEQYF. In nucleotides, the CDR3 is TGTGCCAGCTCACCAGGCGGGAAGGGCGGGAGCTCCTACGAGCAGTACTTC. The full variable domain, with the rest looked up from reference TRBV18 and TRBJ2-7, is NAGVMQNPRHLVRRRGQEARLRCSPMKGHSHVYWYRQLPEEGLKFMVYLQKENIIDESGMPKERFSAEFPKEGPSILRIQQVVRGDSAAYFCASSPGGKGGSSYEQYFGPGTRLTVT.

This rearrangement joins TRBV30 to TRBJ2-3, with a tentative D call TRBD1 (6 bases). V gave up 1 base and J gave up 1 base, with 15 bases separating them. The CDR3 consists of 16 residues. Germline CDR1 reads GTSNPN; CDR2 reads SVGIG (reference sequence). The CDR3 sequence: CAWSGLMAGGTDTQYF. The CDR3 DNA follows: TGTGCCTGGAGTGGTCTCATGGCAGGGGGCACAGATACGCAGTATTTT.

This rearrangement joins TRBV5-8 to TRBJ1-1; D may be TRBD1 (5 bases). The CDR3 is made up of 15 amino acids. Germline V gene sequence: CDR1 SGHTS, CDR2 YDEGEE. V dropped 3 bases and J dropped 2 bases, with 14 bases sitting between them. In nucleotides, the CDR3 is TGTGCCAGCAGCTGGGGGGGGACGGTTAACACTGAAGCTTTCTTT. It encodes CASSWGGTVNTEAFF.

CDR3: CASSIRPNTEAFF. For the CDR3, the DNA is TGTGCCAGTAGTATAAGGCCGAACACTGAAGCTTTCTTT. This chain links TRBV19 with TRBJ1-1, with D uncertain. This CDR3 is 13 amino acids long. CDR1 is LNHDA, CDR2 SQIVND, per germline (reference sequence). The germline V and J ends were trimmed by 2 bases and 1 base, with 5 bases remaining between them.

The chain has TRBV7-2 and TRBJ1-3; the D is unclear. V was trimmed by 5 bases and J by 0 bases, leaving 11 bases between them. Looked up from germline, CDR1 is SGHTA and CDR2 is FQGNSA. The CDR3 has 15 amino acids. CDR3 DNA: TGTGCCAGCAGCCCCACGAGGGCCTCTGGAAACACCATATATTTT. Protein: CASSPTRASGNTIYF. Filled out from reference TRBV7-2 and TRBJ1-3, the complete variable domain reads GAGVSQSPSNKVTEKGKDVELRCDPISGHTALYWYRQSLGQGLEFLIYFQGNSAPDKSGLPSDRFSAERTGGSVSTLTIQRTQQEDSAVYLCASSPTRASGNTIYFGEGSWLTVV.

The chain employs TRBV19 and TRBJ2-1; 7 bases line up with TRBD2. The CDR3 has 14 amino acids. Unmatched junction bases numbered 11, after V lost 10 bases and J lost 5 bases. Germline CDR1 and CDR2: LNHDA and SQIVND (reference sequence). The CDR3 bases are TGTGCCACCCGGAGGACTAGGGGAGACAATGAGCAGTTCTTC. Amino acids: CATRRTRGDNEQFF.

The gene calls are TRBV2 and TRBJ2-7; 10 bases are a match to TRBD1. This CDR3 has 14 amino acids. V dropped 10 bases and J dropped 4; count of bases not matched to a gene: 10. Germline V gene lookup returns CDR1 SNHLY and CDR2 FYNNEI. CDR3 region: CAITPGQGFYEQYF. The CDR3, as DNA: TGTGCCATCACTCCGGGACAGGGGTTTTACGAGCAGTACTTC. Variable domain in full (rest from reference TRBV2 and TRBJ2-7): EPEVTQTPSHQVTQMGQEVILRCVPISNHLYFYWYRQILGQKVEFLVSFYNNEISEKSEIFDDQFSVERPDGSNFTLKIRSTKLEDSAMYFCAITPGQGFYEQYFGPGTRLTVT.

This rearrangement joins TRBV6-1 to TRBJ2-1, with D possibly being TRBD1 or TRBD2 (6 bases each). V was cut by 4 bases and J by 4 bases, with 17 bases left in between. From germline, CDR1 is MNHNS and CDR2 SASEGT. The CDR3 extends over 16 amino acids. The CDR3 DNA follows: TGTGCCAGCAGTGGACAAGGGGGGAAGATATACAATGAGCAGTTCTTC. The encoded protein is CASSGQGGKIYNEQFF.

The rearrangement joins TRBV5-6 to TRBJ2-5; TRBD1 might be the D (5 bases). Germline CDR1 SGHDT, CDR2 YYEEEE. This CDR3 has 13 amino acids. Trimming pared 4 bases from V and 7 bases from J, leaving 14 bases between. DNA for the CDR3: TGTGCCAGCAGCCGCCTTAGGGGAACGACCCAGTACTTC. Residues: CASSRLRGTTQYF.

The chain couples TRBV5-1 to TRBJ2-7; a weak D match, TRBD1 (6 bases). The V gene's germline CDR1 is SGHRS and CDR2 YFSETQ. CDR3 size: 15 residues. With 4 bases removed from V and 2 bases from J, the gap between germline ends came to 16 bases. CDR3 loop: CASSRDRSFPYEQYF. The DNA for the CDR3 is TGCGCCAGCAGCCGCGACAGGTCTTTTCCCTACGAGCAGTACTTC. Full variable domain (outside the CDR3, taken from reference TRBV5-1 and TRBJ2-7): KAGVTQTPRYLIKTRGQQVTLSCSPISGHRSVSWYQQTPGQGLQFLFEYFSETQRNKGNFPGRFSGRQFSNSRSEMNVSTLELGDSALYLCASSRDRSFPYEQYFGPGTRLTVT.

This clone was observed a handful of times. The rearrangement uses TRBV10-2 and TRBJ2-5, with D maybe TRBD2 (6 bases). The germline V gene encodes CDR1 WSHSY and CDR2 SAAADI. CDR3 length: 14 residues. V lost 5 bases and J 3 bases, leaving 13 bases between the germline ends. CDR3 DNA: TGCGCCAGCAGTAGTGTTGCGGGGAAAGAGACCCAGTACTTC. It is translated as CASSSVAGKETQYF.

The chain is built from TRBV6-5 and TRBJ1-1; 7 positions match TRBD1. With V trimmed by 6 bases and J by 0 bases, 4 bases remained unmatched. The CDR3 totals 14 residues. CDR1 is MNHEY and CDR2 is SVGAGI in the germline V gene. The chain's CDR3 is CASRKQGMNTEAFF. The CDR3 DNA is TGTGCCAGCAGGAAACAGGGGATGAACACTGAAGCTTTCTTT.